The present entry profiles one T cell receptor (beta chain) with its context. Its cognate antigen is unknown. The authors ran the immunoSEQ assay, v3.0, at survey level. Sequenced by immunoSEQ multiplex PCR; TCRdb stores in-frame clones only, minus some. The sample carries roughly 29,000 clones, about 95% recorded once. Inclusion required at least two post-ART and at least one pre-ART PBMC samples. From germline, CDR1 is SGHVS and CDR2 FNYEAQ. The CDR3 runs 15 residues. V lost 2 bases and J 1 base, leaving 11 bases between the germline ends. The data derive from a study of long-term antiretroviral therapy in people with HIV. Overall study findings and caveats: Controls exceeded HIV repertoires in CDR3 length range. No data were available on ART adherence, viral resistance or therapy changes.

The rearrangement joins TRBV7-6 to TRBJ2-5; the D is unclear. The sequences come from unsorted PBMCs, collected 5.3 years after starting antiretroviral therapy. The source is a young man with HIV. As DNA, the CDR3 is TGTGCCAGCAGCTTATACGCACGGACCCAAGAGACCCAGTACTTC. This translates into CASSLYARTQETQYF.